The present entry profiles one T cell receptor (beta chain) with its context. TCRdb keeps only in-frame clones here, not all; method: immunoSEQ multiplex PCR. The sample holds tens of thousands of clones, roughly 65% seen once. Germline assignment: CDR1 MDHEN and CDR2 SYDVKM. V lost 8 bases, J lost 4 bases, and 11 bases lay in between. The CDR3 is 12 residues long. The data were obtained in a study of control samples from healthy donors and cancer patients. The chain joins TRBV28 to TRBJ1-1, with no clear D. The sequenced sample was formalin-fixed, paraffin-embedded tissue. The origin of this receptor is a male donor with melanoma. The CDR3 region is CASVALGTEAFF. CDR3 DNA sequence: TGTGCCAGCGTTGCCCTGGGCACTGAAGCTTTCTTT.